The rows below give T cell receptor beta chains drawn from one sample of a study of beta chain features in type 1 diabetes. Assay used: immunoSEQ multiplex PCR; TCRdb lists only in-frame clones, some missing. Here the sample spans 600,000 to 650,000 clones, about 14% being singletons. Sequencing was done on a sample of naive CD4+ T cells from blood. Every receptor here comes from a man aged 18-30 years in good health. Both conserved end residues are part of each CDR3. A D gene is named only where the DNA matches it firmly. Part of the rows lack a size; the others show once, few, many or a class for expanded clones.

J	D	size	V	CDR3	DNA
TRBJ1-6	TRBD1	NA	TRBV4-1	CASSQTVQGAEVGNSPLHF	TGCGCCAGCAGCCAAACCGTACAGGGGGCAGAGGTTGGTAATTCACCCCTCCACTTT
TRBJ2-3	TRBD1	few	TRBV15	CATCRDRAADTQYF	TGTGCCACCTGCCGAGACAGGGCCGCAGATACGCAGTATTTT
TRBJ1-6	TRBD1	NA	TRBV7-2	CASNQGGFQSPLHF	TGTGCCAGCAATCAGGGGGGGTTTCAATCACCCCTCCACTTT
TRBJ1-2	NA	few	TRBV20-1	CSAKENYGYTF	TGCAGTGCTAAAGAAAACTATGGCTACACCTTC
TRBJ2-5	NA	NA	TRBV27	CASSQGRAETQYF	TGTGCCAGCAGCCAGGGTAGGGCGGAGACCCAGTACTTC
TRBJ2-5	NA	few	TRBV12-5	CASHLISPGETQYF	TGTGCTAGTCACCTAATATCGCCTGGAGAGACCCAGTACTTC
TRBJ2-5	TRBD2	NA	TRBV7-7	CASSPSLLAGGLSQYF	TGTGCTAGCAGCCCGAGTCTACTAGCGGGGGGGCTGTCCCAGTACTTC
TRBJ1-4	TRBD1	NA	TRBV13	CASSAKYPQGARGEKLFF	TGTGCCAGCAGCGCCAAATATCCTCAGGGGGCGCGCGGTGAAAAACTGTTTTTT
TRBJ2-5	NA	NA	TRBV5-1	CASRLRPQETQYF	TGCGCCAGCAGGCTTCGGCCCCAAGAGACCCAGTACTTC
TRBJ2-5	NA	few	TRBV5-1	CASSLSGETQYF	TGCGCCAGCAGCTTGTCTGGCGAAACCCAGTACTTC
TRBJ1-1	NA	few	TRBV7-6	CASSLRQGDTEAFF	TGTGCCAGCAGCTTACGGCAAGGGGACACTGAAGCTTTCTTT
TRBJ1-1	NA	NA	TRBV6-5	CASSYSRVVGTEAFF	TGTGCCAGCAGTTACTCTAGGGTTGTCGGCACTGAAGCTTTCTTT
TRBJ1-5	NA	NA	TRBV7-2	CASSIGDSNQPQHF	TGTGCCAGCAGCATAGGGGACAGCAATCAGCCCCAGCATTTT
TRBJ2-1	TRBD1	NA	TRBV2	CASSGQGGYNEQFF	TGTGCCAGCAGCGGACAGGGGGGGTACAATGAGCAGTTCTTC
TRBJ2-7	NA	NA	TRBV10-3	CAISITGTGEQYF	TGTGCCATCTCCATTACAGGGACGGGTGAGCAGTACTTC
TRBJ2-2	NA	NA	TRBV4-1	CASSLLTGTGELFF	TGCGCCAGCAGCCTCCTCACAGGGACCGGGGAGCTGTTTTTT
TRBJ2-6	NA	NA	TRBV6-1	CASSVGGSGANVLTF	TGTGCCAGCAGCGTGGGTGGATCTGGGGCCAACGTCCTGACTTTC
TRBJ2-5	NA	few	TRBV7-9	CASSWDFRETQYF	TGTGCCAGCAGCTGGGACTTTCGAGAGACCCAGTACTTC
TRBJ1-4	NA	NA	TRBV4-1	CASSPFDSPGRQLFF	TGCGCCAGCAGCCCCTTCGACTCACCAGGACGGCAACTGTTTTTT
TRBJ1-5	TRBD1	NA	TRBV12-5	CASGQGTGRGQPQHF	TGTGCTAGTGGTCAAGGGACAGGCAGAGGTCAGCCCCAGCATTTT
TRBJ2-7	TRBD2	NA	TRBV28	CASSPGRRTLAGAYEQYF	TGTGCCAGCAGTCCGGGACGGAGAACGCTAGCGGGGGCCTACGAGCAGTACTTC
TRBJ2-7	TRBD2	few	TRBV7-9	CASSLATSGSSYEQYF	TGTGCCAGCAGCTTAGCAACTAGCGGAAGCTCCTACGAGCAGTACTTC
TRBJ2-5	NA	NA	TRBV30	CAWSPLSKTQYF	TGTGCCTGGAGCCCCTTATCGAAGACCCAGTACTTC
TRBJ1-1	NA	NA	TRBV28	CASSLGNRNTEAFF	TGTGCCAGCAGTTTAGGGAACAGGAACACTGAAGCTTTCTTT
TRBJ1-1	NA	NA	TRBV30	CACSRERSRMNTEAFF	TGTGCCTGCTCCCGTGAACGATCCCGAATGAACACTGAAGCTTTCTTT
TRBJ1-4	NA	NA	TRBV6-1	CASSEGAGNEKLFF	TGTGCCAGCAGTGAAGGGGCGGGGAATGAAAAACTGTTTTTT
TRBJ2-1	NA	NA	TRBV2	CASSEKFISSYNEQFF	TGTGCCAGCAGTGAAAAGTTTATCAGTTCCTACAATGAGCAGTTCTTC
TRBJ2-1	TRBD2	many	TRBV7-9	CASSLARPSGSSDEQFF	TGTGCCAGCAGCTTAGCGCGGCCTAGCGGGAGTTCAGATGAGCAGTTCTTC
TRBJ2-6	NA	NA	TRBV5-4	CASSHITLANVLTF	TGTGCCAGCAGCCACATTACGCTCGCCAACGTCCTGACTTTC
TRBJ1-3	TRBD1	few	TRBV5-1	CASSLATGALDTIYF	TGCGCCAGCAGCTTGGCGACAGGGGCGTTGGACACCATATATTTT
TRBJ2-1	TRBD2	NA	TRBV6-6	CASSLAGLAGERKFF	TGTGCCAGCAGTCTCGCGGGGCTAGCGGGAGAGAGGAAGTTCTTC
TRBJ1-1	NA	few	TRBV5-5	CASSLPGARTEAFF	TGTGCCAGCAGCTTGCCGGGGGCGAGGACTGAAGCTTTCTTT
TRBJ2-3	NA	NA	TRBV7-2	CASSSYRRSTDTQYF	TGTGCCAGCAGCTCCTACAGGAGATCCACAGATACGCAGTATTTT
TRBJ1-3	NA	NA	TRBV5-1	CASSSPDRGNTIYF	TGCGCCAGCAGCTCCCCGGACAGAGGAAACACCATATATTTT
TRBJ1-6	NA	few	TRBV30	CACVDNYNSPLHF	TGTGCCTGTGTCGACAACTATAATTCACCCCTCCACTTT
TRBJ2-2	TRBD2	NA	TRBV4-2	CASSRGTSGSLGGGELFF	TGTGCCAGCAGCCGCGGGACTAGCGGGTCCCTAGGGGGCGGGGAGCTGTTTTTT
TRBJ2-7	NA	few	TRBV2	CASSERGEQYF	TGTGCCAGCAGTGAACGGGGGGAGCAGTACTTC
TRBJ1-3	NA	few	TRBV28	CASSQNRDSGNTIYF	TGTGCCAGCAGCCAGAACAGGGACTCTGGAAACACCATATATTTT
TRBJ2-5	TRBD1	few	TRBV18	CASSPNTGDQETQYF	TGTGCCAGCTCACCAAACACAGGGGACCAAGAGACCCAGTACTTC
TRBJ1-5	TRBD1	few	TRBV28	CASQQGDSSQPQHF	TGTGCCAGCCAACAGGGGGACTCAAGTCAGCCCCAGCATTTT
TRBJ2-7	TRBD1	NA	TRBV11-2	CASSAPGQGLSYEQYF	TGTGCCAGCAGCGCTCCGGGACAGGGATTATCCTACGAGCAGTACTTC
TRBJ1-5	NA	NA	TRBV10-3	CAISESTGRNQPQHF	TGTGCCATCAGTGAGTCAACAGGGAGGAATCAGCCCCAGCATTTT
TRBJ2-3	NA	few	TRBV30	CAWSTWTRDTDTQYF	TGTGCCTGGAGTACGTGGACCAGGGACACAGATACGCAGTATTTT
TRBJ2-3	TRBD1	few	TRBV7-9	CASSLRQGGSDTQYF	TGTGCCAGCAGCCTCCGACAGGGCGGATCGGATACGCAGTATTTT
TRBJ2-5	NA	NA	TRBV28	CASSSTKKYQETQYF	TGTGCCAGCAGTTCCACCAAGAAGTACCAAGAGACCCAGTACTTC